The clone carrying this T cell receptor beta chain turned up a few times. This record comes from a study of blood T cells in healthy people across ages. The second PCR ran about 6 to 12 cycles with a sample-barcoded 5' primer and J-beta primers. TCRdb fed the 5' RACE reads into MiXCR, producing one record per CDR3 protein. The sample contains some 760,000 distinct CDR3 sequences, more than 20% of which appear only once. From germline, CDR1 is MDHEN and CDR2 SYDVKM. The CDR3 totals 15 residues. These same records also appear under a second study, on T cells of mothers and their children. Per that paper: At a rate of around 1.6 ug per 15 ul, cDNA synthesis received all of the extracted RNA. Nobody spotted any persistent microchimeric T cell clones.

The sequence derives from a boy aged 5 to 17 in good health. The V gene is TRBV28, the J gene TRBJ2-5; 9 nucleotides agree with TRBD1. The end of the DNA aligns better with TRBJ2-7, so the J call may be wrong. The source material was blood. CDR3 nucleotide sequence: TGTGCCAGCAGCCGAGGGACAGGGATTACCTACGAGCAGTACTTC. Translating gives CASSRGTGITYEQYF.